The T cell receptor (beta chain) described here comes from a study of T-cell reconstitution after alpha-beta-depleted transplantation in children. About this clonotype itself: Its antigen is not identified.

Study-wide results and limits: Day-60 TCRbeta diversity that was high in some patients was derived from surviving recipient T cells and thymic progenitors. One year after transplant, T-cell counts and diversity came mostly from newly produced T cells. Roughly two months post-transplant, alpha-beta T cells reportedly originated from several hundred graft clones that had expanded.

The TCRbeta library was prepared with unique molecular identifiers. TCRdb reprocessed the PCR reads with MiXCR, giving one entry per CDR3 protein. The sample records about 290,000 distinct CDR3 sequences, around 7.3% being singletons. Germline V gene data show CDR1 as MGHDK and CDR2 as SYGVNS. The CDR3 covers 14 residues. The V and J ends lost 7 bases and 4 bases respectively, with 11 bases between them. This receptor was identified in a female patient between 2 and 15 years old who had a stem cell transplant for Fanconi anemia, so the T cells may come from the graft donor. The chain is built from TRBV25-1 and TRBJ1-6; tentatively, D is TRBD1 (6 bases). The sequencing used peripheral blood, collected 360 days after TCRalphabeta/CD19-depleted stem cell transplant. CDR3: CASTQTGYNSPLHF. The CDR3 DNA sequence: TGTGCCAGCACCCAAACAGGGTATAATTCACCCCTCCACTTT.